The 6 T cell receptor beta chains below were found in one sample sequenced in a study of cytomegalovirus exposure and HLA in healthy donors (dated by TCRdb to about 2017). Libraries were constructed by the immunoSEQ multiplex PCR assay. For the multiplex PCR, a mixture combining 60 forward primers for TCR Vbeta segments and 13 reverse primers for TCR Jbeta segments was used. The table comes from immuneACCESS by way of TCRdb, which keeps in-frame sequences with V and J called. Part of the clones is missing from these tables; in studies checked, under half for an unresolved V gene and the rest for unknown reasons. The sample data list approximately 130,000 clones, and 60% to 85% of these were observed just once. The ten largest make up 3.4% of the sample. The sample was PBMCs. These receptors were collected from a man younger than 40 in good health and CMV-seronegative.

J is TRBJ1-2 and V is TRBV5-4, with D possibly TRBD1 on 6 matching bases. Germline V gene sequence: CDR1 SGHNT, CDR2 YYREEE (reference sequence). This CDR3 has 13 residues. Trimming took 3 bases from V and 8 from J, leaving 14 bases between them. The CDR3 DNA reads as TGTGCCAGCAGCTCGGACAGTATAGGGGGCTACACCTTC. Translated: CASSSDSIGGYTF.

This clone was counted between two and nine times. The CDR3 spells CASSNRPGGTEAFF. The CDR3 DNA sequence: TGTGCCAGCAGCAACCGACCAGGGGGCACTGAAGCTTTCTTT. The chain couples TRBV7-9 to TRBJ1-1; TRBD1 aligns across 7 bases. J lost 4 bases, V lost 5 bases, and 7 bases had no gene match. This CDR3 spans 14 amino acids. The V gene's germline CDR1 is SEHNR and CDR2 FQNEAQ (reference sequence). Variable domain in full (rest from reference TRBV7-9 and TRBJ1-1): DTGVSQNPRHKITKRGQNVTFRCDPISEHNRLYWYRQTLGQGPEFLTYFQNEAQLEKSRLLSDRFSAERPKGSFSTLEIQRTEQGDSAMYLCASSNRPGGTEAFFGQGTRLTVV.

The gene calls are TRBV5-5 and TRBJ2-1; maybe TRBD2 (7 bases). The V gene lost 0 bases and the J gene lost 8 bases, with 12 bases spanning the gap. Per germline, CDR1 SGHKS and CDR2 YYEKEE (reference sequence). The CDR3 is 14 residues long. The CDR3 bases are TGTGCCAGCAGCTTGGGGGGGGGCAGGGATGAGCAGTTCTTC. The encoded protein is CASSLGGGRDEQFF. Combining the CDR3 with reference TRBV5-5 and TRBJ2-1 gives the whole variable domain DAGVTQSPTHLIKTRGQQVTLRCSPISGHKSVSWYQQVLGQGPQFIFQYYEKEERGRGNFPDRFSARQFPNYSSELNVNALLLGDSALYLCASSLGGGRDEQFFGPGTRLTVL.

This clone was detected only a few times. The chain carries TRBV5-6 and TRBJ1-1; D call uncertain. The CDR3 extends over 14 amino acids. The germline V gene encodes CDR1 SGHDT and CDR2 YYEEEE. V lost 6 bases and J 4 bases, leaving 16 bases between the germline ends. The CDR3 sequence is CASTYGSRGTEAFF. The CDR3 region has the DNA TGTGCCAGCACTTATGGCAGCCGAGGCACTGAAGCTTTCTTT. Using reference TRBV5-6 and TRBJ1-1 for the parts outside the CDR3, the full variable domain is DAGVTQSPTHLIKTRGQQVTLRCSPKSGHDTVSWYQQALGQGPQFIFQYYEEEERQRGNFPDRFSGHQFPNYSSELNVNALLLGDSALYLCASTYGSRGTEAFFGQGTRLTVV.

The V gene is TRBV5-6, the J gene TRBJ1-1, with 8 bases that match TRBD1. The V and J ends lost 4 bases and 6 bases, in that order; junction bases with no gene match: 8. The CDR3 has 14 amino acids. Germline CDR1 reads SGHDT; CDR2 reads YYEEEE. CDR3 nucleotide sequence: TGTGCCAGCAGCGTGATCGACAGGGGCCCTGAAGCTTTCTTT. Translation gives CASSVIDRGPEAFF.

This clone has a handful of counts. This sequence joins TRBV7-6 and TRBJ2-4; 10 bases are a match to TRBD1. Unmatched junction bases numbered 4, after V lost 5 bases and J lost 0 bases. The CDR3 extends over 16 amino acids. Per germline, CDR1 SGHVS and CDR2 FNYEAQ. CDR3 sequence: CASSPGQGLAKNIQYF. The DNA of the CDR3 is TGTGCCAGCAGCCCGGGACAGGGGCTAGCCAAAAACATTCAGTACTTC.